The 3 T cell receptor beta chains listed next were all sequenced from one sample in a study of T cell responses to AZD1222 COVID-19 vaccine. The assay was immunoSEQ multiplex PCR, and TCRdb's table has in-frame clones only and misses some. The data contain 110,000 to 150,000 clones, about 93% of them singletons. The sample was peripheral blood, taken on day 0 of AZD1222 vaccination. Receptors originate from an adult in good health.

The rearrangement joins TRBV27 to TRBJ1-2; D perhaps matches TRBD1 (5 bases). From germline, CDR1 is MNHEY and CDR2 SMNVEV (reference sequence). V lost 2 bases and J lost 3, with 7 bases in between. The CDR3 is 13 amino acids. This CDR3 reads CASSLGADYGYTF. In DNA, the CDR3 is TGTGCCAGCAGTTTAGGGGCCGACTATGGCTACACCTTC.

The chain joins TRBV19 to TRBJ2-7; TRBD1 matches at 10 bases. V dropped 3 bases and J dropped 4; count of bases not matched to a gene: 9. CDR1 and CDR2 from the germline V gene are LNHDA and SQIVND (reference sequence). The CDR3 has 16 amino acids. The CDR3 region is CASSMTPGQGWYEQYF. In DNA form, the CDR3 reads TGTGCCAGTAGTATGACTCCGGGACAGGGGTGGTACGAGCAGTACTTC.

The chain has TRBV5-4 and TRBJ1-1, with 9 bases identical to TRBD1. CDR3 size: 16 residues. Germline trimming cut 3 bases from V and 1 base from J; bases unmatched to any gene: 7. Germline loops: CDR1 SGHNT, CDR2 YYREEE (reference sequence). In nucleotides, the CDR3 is TGTGCCAGCAGCTCGGCGGACAGGGGATGGAACACTGAAGCTTTCTTT. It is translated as CASSSADRGWNTEAFF.